This T cell receptor beta chain appears in the sequencing data of a study of identical twins. This clonotype showed up just a few times. A universal primer binding site was introduced by template switching. The final cDNA contained unique molecular identifiers. TCRdb used MiXCR to reprocess the 5' RACE reads, holding one entry per CDR3 protein. The sample holds roughly 770,000 distinct CDR3 sequences; 15% to 20% are singletons and the top ten take about 12%. Germline V CDR1 and CDR2: MNHEY, SVGEGT. Trimming took 0 bases from V and 0 from J, leaving 6 bases between them. The CDR3 spans 16 residues. These data are also associated with another study on T cells expressing NK-cell markers. That study reports: Most of the eight sequenced donors tested HCMV-seropositive; one tested seronegative. For a handful of donors, the dominant NKG2C+ clonotypes made up roughly 1.0-7.5% of their CD8+ T cells.

The chain couples TRBV6-2 or TRBV6-3 to TRBJ2-6, with D possibly matching TRBD1 (5 bases). Specimen: PBMCs. The sequence derives from a woman younger than 35 in good health. The CDR3 DNA reads TGTGCCAGCAGTTACTCGGGGCACTCTGGGGCCAACGTCCTGACTTTC. This encodes CASSYSGHSGANVLTF.